These 13 T cell receptor beta chains were all obtained from the same sample, sequenced in a study of T cell responses to AZD1222 COVID-19 vaccine. TCRdb's copy holds only in-frame clones and misses some; the assay was immunoSEQ multiplex PCR. The sample holds around 150,000 clones; roughly 90% are singletons and the top ten take more than 3%. The source was peripheral blood, collected 28 days after the second AZD1222 dose. These receptors were collected from an adult who received the AZD1222 COVID-19 vaccine.

The chain combines TRBV3-1 (or the pseudogene TRBV3-2) with TRBJ2-7; D ambiguous. V lost 1 base, J lost 6 bases, and 4 bases lay in between. This CDR3 comprises 11 residues. Germline CDR1 and CDR2: LGHDT and YNNKEL (reference sequence). CDR3 protein: CASSQGPEQYF. CDR3 in DNA: TGTGCCAGCAGCCAAGGTCCCGAGCAGTACTTC.

V is TRBV4-1 and J is TRBJ2-5, with 14 bases matching TRBD2. CDR1 is MGHRA, CDR2 YSYEKL, per germline. V dropped 0 bases and J dropped 5; count of bases not matched to a gene: 8. The CDR3 length is 18 residues. The CDR3 nucleotides read TGCGCCAGCAGCCAAGATCGACTAGCGGGAGGGCCGGATGAGACCCAGTACTTC. Translated: CASSQDRLAGGPDETQYF.

The CDR3 DNA reads as TGTGCCAGCAGCCAAGATGAGGGACAGGGAGACGAGCAGTACTTC. This gives the protein CASSQDEGQGDEQYF. This chain links TRBV3-1 (or the pseudogene TRBV3-2) with TRBJ2-7; the match to TRBD1 covers 9 bases. Germline lookup yields CDR1 LGHDT and CDR2 YNNKEL (reference sequence). J lost 5 bases, V lost 0 bases, and 5 bases had no gene match. This CDR3 contains 15 residues.

This sequence joins TRBV30 and TRBJ1-1; D is unresolved. The CDR3 spans 17 residues. The V and J ends lost 0 bases and 1 base respectively, with 18 bases between them. The V gene's germline CDR1 is GTSNPN and CDR2 SVGIG (reference sequence). CDR3: CAWSVARDLVWNTEAFF. The CDR3 nucleotides read TGTGCCTGGAGTGTAGCCCGAGACTTGGTCTGGAACACTGAAGCTTTCTTT.

The V gene is TRBV10-2, the J gene TRBJ1-4; 7 nucleotides line up with TRBD1. The CDR3 loop spans 15 amino acids. Germline CDR1 and CDR2: WSHSY and SAAADI. J lost 7 bases, V lost 3 bases, and 8 bases had no gene match. CDR3 DNA sequence: TGCGCCAGCAGTGACCACAGGGGAATGGGTGAAAAACTGTTTTTT. Its protein is CASSDHRGMGEKLFF.

In the case of this clone: One junction end disagrees with the germline gene, perhaps due to a read error. V is TRBV19 and J is TRBJ1-3; 8 bases line up with TRBD1. This CDR3 is 17 amino acids long. Germline lookup yields CDR1 LNHDA and CDR2 SQIVND (reference sequence). The CDR3 reads CARSRNRGSLSGNTIYF. The CDR3 bases are TGTGCCAGGAGTAGGAACAGGGGGTCCCTTTCTGGAAACACCATATATTTT.

This chain uses TRBV28 with TRBJ2-7; 9 bases match TRBD1. The CDR3 spans 15 residues. J gave up 5 bases and V 5 bases, and 10 bases lay outside the gene matches. Germline CDR1 reads MDHEN; CDR2 reads SYDVKM. Here the CDR3 reads CASSLIQGAWDEQYF. The CDR3 DNA reads as TGTGCCAGCAGTCTAATACAGGGGGCTTGGGACGAGCAGTACTTC.

The chain links TRBV28 to TRBJ1-5, with D unresolved. The V end lost 8 bases, the J end lost 0 bases, and 14 bases lay between the germline ends. Germline V CDR1 and CDR2: MDHEN, SYDVKM. This CDR3 has 15 amino acids. This CDR3 reads CASGDGVYSNQPQHF. In DNA form, the CDR3 reads TGTGCCAGCGGGGATGGGGTTTATAGCAATCAGCCCCAGCATTTT.

The J gene is TRBJ1-5, the V gene TRBV15; 7 bases map to TRBD1. With V trimmed by 1 base and J by 3 bases, 6 bases remained unmatched. CDR1 is LNHNV and CDR2 is YYDKDF in the germline V gene (reference sequence). CDR3 length equals 16 residues. The CDR3 coding sequence is TGTGCCACCAGCAGAGTGGTGGGACAGCTCAATCAGCCCCAGCATTTT. Translating it yields CATSRVVGQLNQPQHF.

The gene calls are TRBV24-1 and TRBJ1-4, with unresolved D. Trimming took off 1 base at V and 2 bases at J, with 13 bases between the two ends. The CDR3 spans 17 residues. The germline V gene encodes CDR1 KGHDR and CDR2 SFDVKD. The CDR3 reads CATSDFCRAGTNEKLFF. CDR3 nucleotide sequence: TGTGCCACCAGTGATTTTTGTAGGGCGGGCACTAATGAAAAACTGTTTTTT.

The gene calls are TRBV4-1 and TRBJ1-1; D possibly corresponds to TRBD1 (5 bases). The length of the CDR3 is 15 residues. Trimming left V 4 bases short and J 2 bases short, with 14 bases between. CDR1 is MGHRA and CDR2 is YSYEKL in the germline V gene. The CDR3 protein is CASSLPDRGNTEAFF. CDR3 coding DNA: TGCGCCAGCAGCCTCCCCGACAGAGGCAACACTGAAGCTTTCTTT.

About this clone: Other DNA sequences within the sample encode an identical CDR3. The chain employs TRBV3-1 (or the pseudogene TRBV3-2) and TRBJ1-2; 7 bases agree with TRBD1. V gave up 1 base and J gave up 3 bases; unmatched junction bases: 2. This CDR3 spans 14 amino acids. Germline values: CDR1 LGHDT, CDR2 YNNKEL (reference sequence). In DNA, the CDR3 is TGTGCCAGCAGCCAAGCGACAGGGCACTATGGCTACACCTTC. This sequence encodes CASSQATGHYGYTF.

This chain connects TRBV6-2 or TRBV6-3 to TRBJ1-2; TRBD1 aligns across 8 bases. The CDR3 covers 12 residues. The J segment lost 8 bases and the V segment lost 4 bases, leaving 3 bases of the junction unmatched. Germline assignment: CDR1 MNHEY and CDR2 SVGEGT. The CDR3: CASSSRGPGYTF. The CDR3 DNA is TGTGCCAGCAGTTCCAGGGGGCCGGGCTACACCTTC.